This T cell receptor beta chain was retrieved from a study of blood T cell repertoires in COVID-19. Deletions cut 8 bases from V and 3 bases from J, with 19 bases between. CDR3 length: 15 residues. Per the germline V gene, CDR1 is SGHVS and CDR2 is FQNEAQ. Libraries were prepared by immunoSEQ multiplex PCR; TCRdb keeps only in-frame clonotypes and omits some of them. The repertoire has about 190,000 clones, 88% of them found once; the top ten carry roughly 5.6%. The sample taken for sequencing was peripheral blood. This sequence originates from a woman in her 40s who had recovered from COVID-19. The V gene is TRBV7-8, the J gene TRBJ1-2, with D possibly being TRBD1 (6 bases). CDR3 amino acids: CASSRRTAQDYGYTF. In DNA, the CDR3 is TGTGCCAGCTCTCGAAGGACAGCGCAGGACTATGGCTACACCTTC.